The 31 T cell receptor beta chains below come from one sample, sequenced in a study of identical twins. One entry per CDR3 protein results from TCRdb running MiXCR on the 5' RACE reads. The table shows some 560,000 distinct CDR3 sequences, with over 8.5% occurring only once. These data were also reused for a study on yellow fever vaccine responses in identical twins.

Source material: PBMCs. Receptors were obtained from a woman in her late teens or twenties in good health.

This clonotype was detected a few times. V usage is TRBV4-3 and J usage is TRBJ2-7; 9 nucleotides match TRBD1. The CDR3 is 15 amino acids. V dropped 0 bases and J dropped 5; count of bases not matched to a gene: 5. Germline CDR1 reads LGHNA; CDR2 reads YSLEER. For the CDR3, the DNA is TGCGCCAGCAGCCAAGATCCGGGACAGGGCCACGAGCAGTACTTC. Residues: CASSQDPGQGHEQYF.

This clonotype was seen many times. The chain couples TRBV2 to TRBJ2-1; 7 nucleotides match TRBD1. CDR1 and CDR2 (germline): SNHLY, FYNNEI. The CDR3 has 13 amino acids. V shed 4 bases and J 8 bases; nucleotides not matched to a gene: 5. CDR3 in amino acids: CASSGTGLDEQFF. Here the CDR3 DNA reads TGTGCCAGCAGTGGGACAGGTTTGGATGAGCAGTTCTTC.

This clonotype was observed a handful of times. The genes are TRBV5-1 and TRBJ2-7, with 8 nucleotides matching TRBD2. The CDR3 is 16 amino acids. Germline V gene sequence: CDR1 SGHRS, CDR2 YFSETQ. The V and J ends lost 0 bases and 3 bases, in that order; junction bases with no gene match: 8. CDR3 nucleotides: TGCGCCAGCAGCTTGGATGGCTATAGCGGGAACTACGAGCAGTACTTC. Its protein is CASSLDGYSGNYEQYF.

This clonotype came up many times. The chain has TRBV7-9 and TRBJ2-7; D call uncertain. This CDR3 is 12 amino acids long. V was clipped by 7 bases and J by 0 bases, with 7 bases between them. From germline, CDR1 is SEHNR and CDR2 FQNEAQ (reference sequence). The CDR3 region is CASKTGSYEQYF. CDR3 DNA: TGTGCCAGCAAGACGGGCTCCTACGAGCAGTACTTC. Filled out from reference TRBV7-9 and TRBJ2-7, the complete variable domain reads DTGVSQNPRHKITKRGQNVTFRCDPISEHNRLYWYRQTLGQGPEFLTYFQNEAQLEKSRLLSDRFSAERPKGSFSTLEIQRTEQGDSAMYLCASKTGSYEQYFGPGTRLTVT.

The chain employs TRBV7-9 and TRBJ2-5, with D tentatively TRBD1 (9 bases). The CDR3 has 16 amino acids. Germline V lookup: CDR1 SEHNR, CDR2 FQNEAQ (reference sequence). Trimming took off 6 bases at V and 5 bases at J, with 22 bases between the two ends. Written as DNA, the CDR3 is TGTGCCAGCAGAACAGGGGGCGGGGGGCTGATGGAGACCCAGTACTTC. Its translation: CASRTGGGGLMETQYF.

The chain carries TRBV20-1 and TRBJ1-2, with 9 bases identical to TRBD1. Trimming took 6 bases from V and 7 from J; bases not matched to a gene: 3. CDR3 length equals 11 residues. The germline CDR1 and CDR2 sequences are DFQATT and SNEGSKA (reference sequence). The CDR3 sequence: CSAPTGGGYTF. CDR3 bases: TGCAGTGCCCCGACAGGGGGTGGCTACACCTTC.

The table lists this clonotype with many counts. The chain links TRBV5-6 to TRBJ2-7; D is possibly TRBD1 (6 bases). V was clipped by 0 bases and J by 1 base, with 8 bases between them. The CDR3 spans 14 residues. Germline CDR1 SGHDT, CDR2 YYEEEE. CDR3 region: CASSLATGSYEQYF. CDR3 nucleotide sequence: TGTGCCAGCAGCTTGGCCACAGGGTCCTACGAGCAGTACTTC.

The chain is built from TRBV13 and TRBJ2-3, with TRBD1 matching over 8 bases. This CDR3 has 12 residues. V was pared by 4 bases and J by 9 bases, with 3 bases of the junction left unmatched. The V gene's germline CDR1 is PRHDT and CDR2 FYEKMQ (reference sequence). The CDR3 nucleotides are TGTGCCAGCAGCTCGGACAGGGACACGCAGTATTTT. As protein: CASSSDRDTQYF.

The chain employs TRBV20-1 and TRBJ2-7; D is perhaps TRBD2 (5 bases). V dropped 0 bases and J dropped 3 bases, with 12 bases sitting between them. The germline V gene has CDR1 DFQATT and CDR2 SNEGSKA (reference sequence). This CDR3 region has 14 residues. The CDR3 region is CSARDEDGGYEQYF. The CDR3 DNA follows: TGCAGTGCTAGAGATGAGGACGGAGGCTACGAGCAGTACTTC.

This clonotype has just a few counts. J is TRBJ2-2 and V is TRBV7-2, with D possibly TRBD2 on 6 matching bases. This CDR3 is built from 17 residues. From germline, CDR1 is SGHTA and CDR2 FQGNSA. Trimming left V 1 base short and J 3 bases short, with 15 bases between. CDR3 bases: TGTGCCAGCAGCTTAGGTGATGATAGCGGATACACCGGGGAGCTGTTTTTT. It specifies CASSLGDDSGYTGELFF.

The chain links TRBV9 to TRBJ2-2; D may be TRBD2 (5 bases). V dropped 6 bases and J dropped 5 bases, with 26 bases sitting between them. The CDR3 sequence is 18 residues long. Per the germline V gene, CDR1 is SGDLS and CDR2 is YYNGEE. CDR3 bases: TGTGCCAGCACAAACAGCCCGAGCGCCGGAGGTCGGACCGGGGAGCTGTTTTTT. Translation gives CASTNSPSAGGRTGELFF.

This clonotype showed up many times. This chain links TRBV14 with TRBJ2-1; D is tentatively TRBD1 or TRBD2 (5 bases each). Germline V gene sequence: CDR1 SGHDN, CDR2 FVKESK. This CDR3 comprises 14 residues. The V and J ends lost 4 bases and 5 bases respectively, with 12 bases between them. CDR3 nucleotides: TGTGCCAGCAGCCTTCGTGGGGGAGACAATGAGCAGTTCTTC. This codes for CASSLRGGDNEQFF.

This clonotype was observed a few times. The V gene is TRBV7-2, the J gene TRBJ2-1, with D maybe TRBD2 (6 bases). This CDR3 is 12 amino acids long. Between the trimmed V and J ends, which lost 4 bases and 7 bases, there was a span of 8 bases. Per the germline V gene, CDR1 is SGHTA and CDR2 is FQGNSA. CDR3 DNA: TGTGCCAGCAGCTCGGCGGGGAATGAGCAGTTCTTC. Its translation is CASSSAGNEQFF. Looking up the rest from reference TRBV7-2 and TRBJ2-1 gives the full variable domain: GAGVSQSPSNKVTEKGKDVELRCDPISGHTALYWYRQSLGQGLEFLIYFQGNSAPDKSGLPSDRFSAERTGGSVSTLTIQRTQQEDSAVYLCASSSAGNEQFFGPGTRLTVL.

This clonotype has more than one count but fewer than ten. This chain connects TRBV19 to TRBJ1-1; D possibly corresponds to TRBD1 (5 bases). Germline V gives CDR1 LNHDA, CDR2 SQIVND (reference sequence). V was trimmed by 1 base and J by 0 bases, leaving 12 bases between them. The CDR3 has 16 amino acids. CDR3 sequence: CASSIARGGLNTEAFF. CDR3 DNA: TGTGCCAGTAGTATAGCAAGGGGCGGATTGAACACTGAAGCTTTCTTT. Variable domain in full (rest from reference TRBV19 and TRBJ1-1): DGGITQSPKYLFRKEGQNVTLSCEQNLNHDAMYWYRQDPGQGLRLIYYSQIVNDFQKGDIAEGYSVSREKKESFPLTVTSAQKNPTAFYLCASSIARGGLNTEAFFGQGTRLTVV.

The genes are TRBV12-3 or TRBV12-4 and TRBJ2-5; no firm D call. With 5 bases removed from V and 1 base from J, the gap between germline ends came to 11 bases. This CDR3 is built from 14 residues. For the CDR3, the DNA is TGTGCCAGCAGTCCGCGCCGATTCCAAGAGACCCAGTACTTC. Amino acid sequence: CASSPRRFQETQYF.

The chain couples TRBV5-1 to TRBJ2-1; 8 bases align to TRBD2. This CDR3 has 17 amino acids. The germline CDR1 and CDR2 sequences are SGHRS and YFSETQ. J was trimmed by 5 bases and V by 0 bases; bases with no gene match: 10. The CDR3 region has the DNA TGCGCCAGCAGCTTGGGATCCTCAGCGGGGGTAAACAATGAGCAGTTCTTC. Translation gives CASSLGSSAGVNNEQFF.

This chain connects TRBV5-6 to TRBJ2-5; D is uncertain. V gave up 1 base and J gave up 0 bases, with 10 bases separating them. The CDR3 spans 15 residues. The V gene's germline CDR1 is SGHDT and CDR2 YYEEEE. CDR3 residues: CASSLWQKNQETQYF. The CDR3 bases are TGTGCCAGCAGCTTGTGGCAAAAGAACCAAGAGACCCAGTACTTC.

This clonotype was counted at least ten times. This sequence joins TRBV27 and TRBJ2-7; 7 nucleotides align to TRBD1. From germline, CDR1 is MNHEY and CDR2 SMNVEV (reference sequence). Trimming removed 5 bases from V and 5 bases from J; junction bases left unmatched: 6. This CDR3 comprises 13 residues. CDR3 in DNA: TGTGCCAGCAGTCTAACAGGGGTCCACGAGCAGTACTTC. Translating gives CASSLTGVHEQYF.

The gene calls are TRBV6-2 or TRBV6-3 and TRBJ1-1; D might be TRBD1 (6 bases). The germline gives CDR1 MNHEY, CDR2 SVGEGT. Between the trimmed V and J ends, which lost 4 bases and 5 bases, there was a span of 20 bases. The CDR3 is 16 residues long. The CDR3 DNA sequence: TGTGCCAGCAGTTCTAAGATACAGGGATTGATGACTGAAGCTTTCTTT. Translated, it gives CASSSKIQGLMTEAFF.

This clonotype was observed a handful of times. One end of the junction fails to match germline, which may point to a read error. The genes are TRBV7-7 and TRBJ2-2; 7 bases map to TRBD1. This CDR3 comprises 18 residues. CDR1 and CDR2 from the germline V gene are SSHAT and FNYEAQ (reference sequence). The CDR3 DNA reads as TGTGCTAGCAGTCTTTCCCTGACAGGGCCCACGAACACCGGGGAGCTGTTTTTT. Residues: CASSLSLTGPTNTGELFF.

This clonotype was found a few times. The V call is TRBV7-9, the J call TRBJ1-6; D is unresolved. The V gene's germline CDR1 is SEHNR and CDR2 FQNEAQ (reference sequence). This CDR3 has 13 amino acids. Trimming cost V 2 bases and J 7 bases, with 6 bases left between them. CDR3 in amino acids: CASSLNVNSPLHF. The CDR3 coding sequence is TGTGCCAGCAGCTTAAACGTAAATTCACCCCTCCACTTT.

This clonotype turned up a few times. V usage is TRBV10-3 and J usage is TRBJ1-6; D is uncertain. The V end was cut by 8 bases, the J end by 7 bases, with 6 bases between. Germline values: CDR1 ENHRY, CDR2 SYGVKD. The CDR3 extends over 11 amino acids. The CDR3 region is CAIGENSPLHF. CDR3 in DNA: TGTGCCATCGGAGAAAATTCACCCCTCCACTTT.

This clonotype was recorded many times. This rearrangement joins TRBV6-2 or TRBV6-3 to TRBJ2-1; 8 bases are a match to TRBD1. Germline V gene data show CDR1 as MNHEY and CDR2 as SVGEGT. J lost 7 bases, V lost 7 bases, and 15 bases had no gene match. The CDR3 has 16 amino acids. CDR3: CASTQILTGGRNEQFF. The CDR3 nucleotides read TGTGCCAGCACCCAGATCCTTACAGGGGGTCGGAATGAGCAGTTCTTC.

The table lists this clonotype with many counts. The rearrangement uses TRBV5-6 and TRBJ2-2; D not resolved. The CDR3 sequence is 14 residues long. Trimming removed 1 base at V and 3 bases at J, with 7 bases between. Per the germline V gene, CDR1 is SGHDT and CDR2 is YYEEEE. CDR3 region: CASSLFEDTGELFF. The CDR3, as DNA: TGTGCCAGCAGCTTGTTCGAAGACACCGGGGAGCTGTTTTTT.

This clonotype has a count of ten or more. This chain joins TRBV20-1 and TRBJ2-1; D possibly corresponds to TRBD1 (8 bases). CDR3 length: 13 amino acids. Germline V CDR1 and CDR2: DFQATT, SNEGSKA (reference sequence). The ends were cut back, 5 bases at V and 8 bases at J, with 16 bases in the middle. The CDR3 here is CSAPGQGGDEQFF. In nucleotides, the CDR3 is TGCAGTGCTCCTGGACAGGGAGGGGATGAGCAGTTCTTC.

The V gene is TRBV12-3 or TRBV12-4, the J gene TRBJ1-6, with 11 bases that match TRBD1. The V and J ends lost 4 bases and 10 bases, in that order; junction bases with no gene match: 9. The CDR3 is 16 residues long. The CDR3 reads CASSWGDRGRQSPLHF. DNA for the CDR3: TGTGCCAGCAGTTGGGGGGACAGGGGGAGACAATCACCCCTCCACTTT.

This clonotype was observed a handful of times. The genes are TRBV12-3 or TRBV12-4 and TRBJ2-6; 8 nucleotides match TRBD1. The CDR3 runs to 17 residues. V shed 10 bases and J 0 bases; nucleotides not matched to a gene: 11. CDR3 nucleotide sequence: TGTGCCACCAAATCGGACAGGGCCCCCTCTGGGGCCAACGTCCTGACTTTC. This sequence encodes CATKSDRAPSGANVLTF.

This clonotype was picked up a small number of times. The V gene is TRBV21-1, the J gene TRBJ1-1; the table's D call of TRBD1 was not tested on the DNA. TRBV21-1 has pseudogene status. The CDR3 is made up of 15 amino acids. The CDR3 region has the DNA TGTGCCAGCATCCAAGAATACAGGGGGTACACTGAAGCTTTCTTT. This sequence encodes CASIQEYRGYTEAFF.

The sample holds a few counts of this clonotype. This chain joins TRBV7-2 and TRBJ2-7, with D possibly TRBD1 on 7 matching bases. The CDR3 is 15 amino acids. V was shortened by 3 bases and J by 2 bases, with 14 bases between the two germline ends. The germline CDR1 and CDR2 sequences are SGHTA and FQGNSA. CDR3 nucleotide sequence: TGTGCCAGCAGCTTGCAGGGGGGAAAGACCTACGAGCAGTACTTC. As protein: CASSLQGGKTYEQYF.

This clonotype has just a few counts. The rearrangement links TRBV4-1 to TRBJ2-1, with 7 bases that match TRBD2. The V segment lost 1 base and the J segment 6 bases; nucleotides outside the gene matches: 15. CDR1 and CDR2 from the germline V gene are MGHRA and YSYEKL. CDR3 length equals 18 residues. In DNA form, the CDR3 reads TGCGCCAGCAGCCAAGTGCGGATGGGGGAGGGCCGGGGCAATGAGCAGTTCTTC. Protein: CASSQVRMGEGRGNEQFF.

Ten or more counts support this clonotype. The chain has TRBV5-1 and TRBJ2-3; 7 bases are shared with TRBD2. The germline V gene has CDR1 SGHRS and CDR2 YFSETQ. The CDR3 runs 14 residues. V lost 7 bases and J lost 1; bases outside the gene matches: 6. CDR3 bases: TGCGCCAGCTGGAGCGGGACCCGCACAGATACGCAGTATTTT. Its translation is CASWSGTRTDTQYF.